The next 24 T cell receptor beta chains were all read from a single sample in a study of OX40 agonist ivuxolimab in advanced cancers. Assay used: immunoSEQ multiplex PCR; TCRdb lists only in-frame clones, some missing. The table has approximately 84,000 clones, 90% to 95% seen once. The source material was CD4+ or CD8+ T cells sorted from blood, sampled in a trial of the OX40 agonist ivuxolimab. The source is an adult with an advanced solid tumor such as melanoma, head and neck, liver or kidney cancer.

The V gene is TRBV28, the J gene TRBJ2-7; possible D gene TRBD1, 5 bases. The V and J ends lost 6 bases and 1 base respectively, with 13 bases between them. The CDR3 extends over 14 amino acids. The germline CDR1 and CDR2 sequences are MDHEN and SYDVKM. This chain's CDR3 is CASSEPTVSYEQYF. CDR3 sequence (DNA): TGTGCCAGCAGCGAACCGACAGTTTCCTACGAGCAGTACTTC.

The chain carries TRBV7-2 and TRBJ2-7, with D tentatively TRBD1 or TRBD2 (5 bases each). This CDR3 region has 15 residues. Germline V CDR1 and CDR2: SGHTA, FQGNSA. Deletions cut 1 base from V and 4 bases from J, with 14 bases between. CDR3 nucleotides: TGTGCCAGCAGCTTAGATGGGGGTCAGGAGTACGAGCAGTACTTC. This sequence encodes CASSLDGGQEYEQYF.

This CDR3 is CASSPGSYNEQFF. CDR3 bases: TGTGCCAGCTCCCCGGGCTCCTACAATGAGCAGTTCTTC. The chain employs TRBV18 and TRBJ2-1; D gene unclear. The CDR3 runs 13 residues. Trimming left V 6 bases short and J 0 bases short, with 6 bases between. CDR1 is KGHSH, CDR2 LQKENI, per germline.

V usage is TRBV19 and J usage is TRBJ2-3; 10 bases line up with TRBD2. There are 16 residues in the CDR3. The V gene end was trimmed by 7 bases and the J gene end by 2 bases; junction bases not matched to a gene: 9. The germline V gene has CDR1 LNHDA and CDR2 SQIVND (reference sequence). Here the CDR3 reads CASKAGGPEPTDTQYF. In DNA form, the CDR3 reads TGTGCCAGTAAAGCGGGAGGGCCGGAACCCACAGATACGCAGTATTTT. Complete variable domain (other parts from reference TRBV19 and TRBJ2-3): DGGITQSPKYLFRKEGQNVTLSCEQNLNHDAMYWYRQDPGQGLRLIYYSQIVNDFQKGDIAEGYSVSREKKESFPLTVTSAQKNPTAFYLCASKAGGPEPTDTQYFGPGTRLTVL.

The chain combines TRBV7-9 with TRBJ2-7; D uncertain. CDR1 SEHNR and CDR2 FQNEAQ come from the germline V gene (reference sequence). The CDR3 consists of 14 residues. Trimming stripped 1 base from V and 1 base from J, with 8 bases between. This chain's CDR3 is CASSLEVPSYEQYF. The CDR3 DNA follows: TGTGCCAGCAGCTTAGAGGTCCCTTCCTACGAGCAGTACTTC.

The V gene is TRBV6-1, the J gene TRBJ1-4; TRBD1 might be the D (6 bases). The germline gives CDR1 MNHNS, CDR2 SASEGT. The CDR3 loop spans 17 amino acids. V dropped 4 bases and J dropped 4 bases, with 19 bases sitting between them. For the CDR3, the DNA is TGTGCCAGCAGTGCCACAGGGAACCTCGCCCTTAATGAAAAACTGTTTTTT. Translated: CASSATGNLALNEKLFF.

V gene TRBV19 combines with J gene TRBJ2-4; 11 bases agree with TRBD2. V trimming: 2 bases; J trimming: 0 bases; junction bases outside the gene matches: 6. The CDR3 consists of 18 residues. Germline lookup yields CDR1 LNHDA and CDR2 SQIVND (reference sequence). In DNA, the CDR3 is TGTGCCAGTAGTATATGGGAGACTAGCGGGGTAGCCAAAAACATTCAGTACTTC. Its translation is CASSIWETSGVAKNIQYF.

The rearrangement links TRBV2 to TRBJ1-2; 8 bases line up with TRBD1. The CDR3 spans 13 residues. Looked up from germline, CDR1 is SNHLY and CDR2 is FYNNEI. Losses at the gene ends were 7 bases for V and 8 bases for J; bases not matched to a gene: 9. This CDR3 is CASNKDRALGYTF. The CDR3 DNA reads as TGTGCCAGCAACAAGGACAGGGCACTCGGCTACACCTTC. The full variable domain, in which reference TRBV2 and TRBJ1-2 provide the parts outside the CDR3, is EPEVTQTPSHQVTQMGQEVILRCVPISNHLYFYWYRQILGQKVEFLVSFYNNEISEKSEIFDDQFSVERPDGSNFTLKIRSTKLEDSAMYFCASNKDRALGYTFGSGTRLTVV.

J is TRBJ1-1 and V is TRBV19, with unresolved D. CDR3 length: 15 residues. Trimming stripped 0 bases from V and 3 bases from J, with 11 bases between. Germline V lookup: CDR1 LNHDA, CDR2 SQIVND (reference sequence). The CDR3 sequence is CASSIDQSGYTEAFF. CDR3 DNA: TGTGCCAGTAGTATAGATCAATCCGGGTACACTGAAGCTTTCTTT.

This chain connects TRBV29-1 to TRBJ2-1; 7 nucleotides agree with TRBD1. Germline values: CDR1 SQVTM, CDR2 ANQGSEA. J lost 6 bases, V lost 7 bases, and 3 bases had no gene match. The CDR3 length is 11 residues. The CDR3: CSAGDSNEQFF. The DNA of the CDR3 is TGCAGCGCTGGGGACAGCAATGAGCAGTTCTTC.

The gene calls are TRBV6-5 and TRBJ2-5, with 7 bases fitting TRBD2. Germline V gene sequence: CDR1 MNHEY, CDR2 SVGAGI. Losses at the gene ends were 7 bases for V and 4 bases for J; bases not matched to a gene: 12. The CDR3 extends over 15 amino acids. CDR3 sequence: CASTRREGLGETQYF. In nucleotides, the CDR3 is TGTGCCAGCACCAGAAGGGAGGGCCTCGGAGAGACCCAGTACTTC.

The chain is built from TRBV9 and TRBJ2-2; 7 nucleotides align to TRBD2. Trimming took 4 bases from V and 0 from J; bases not matched to a gene: 12. CDR1 is SGDLS and CDR2 is YYNGEE in the germline V gene. The CDR3 contains 18 residues. CDR3 loop: CASSPRGSGDSNTGELFF. The CDR3, as DNA: TGTGCCAGCAGCCCGCGGGGGAGCGGAGATTCGAACACCGGGGAGCTGTTTTTT.

The chain combines TRBV11-3 with TRBJ1-1; D possibly corresponds to TRBD1 (6 bases). V shed 1 base and J shed 3 bases, with 15 bases lying between them. Germline loops: CDR1 SGHNT, CDR2 YENEEA. This CDR3 comprises 16 residues. The CDR3, as DNA: TGTGCCAGCAGCTTAGCCCGTACAGGGTCGGACACTGAAGCTTTCTTT. Translating gives CASSLARTGSDTEAFF.

The chain combines TRBV7-2 with TRBJ2-2; 7 nucleotides match TRBD2. The CDR3 spans 14 residues. Germline V gives CDR1 SGHTA, CDR2 FQGNSA. V lost 6 bases to trimming and J lost 4 bases; unmatched junction nucleotides: 5. The CDR3 bases are TGTGCCAGCAGTTCAGCGGGGACCACCGGGGAGCTGTTTTTT. Translating it yields CASSSAGTTGELFF.

V usage is TRBV2 and J usage is TRBJ1-5, with D possibly being TRBD1 (5 bases). The V and J ends lost 4 bases and 2 bases respectively, with 12 bases between them. Germline CDR1 SNHLY, CDR2 FYNNEI. The CDR3 totals 15 residues. The CDR3 DNA reads as TGTGCCAGCAGTGCGGACAAAGGAGGCAATCAGCCCCAGCATTTT. Translation: CASSADKGGNQPQHF.

V is TRBV18 and J is TRBJ2-7; D is ambiguous. Trimming pared 4 bases from V and 3 bases from J, leaving 7 bases between. The CDR3 is 12 amino acids. CDR1 and CDR2 from the germline V gene are KGHSH and LQKENI. The CDR3 bases are TGTGCCAGCTCACTGGGCCACTACGAGCAGTACTTC. This translates into CASSLGHYEQYF.

The rearrangement uses TRBV11-3 and TRBJ2-1; D not resolved. In germline, CDR1 is SGHNT, CDR2 YENEEA. V gave up 5 bases and J gave up 4 bases, with 12 bases separating them. The CDR3 totals 14 residues. The CDR3 DNA follows: TGTGCCAGCAGCCTCCTAGTTAGGTACAATGAGCAGTTCTTC. It specifies CASSLLVRYNEQFF.

The chain recombines TRBV6-1 with TRBJ2-7; D possibly corresponds to TRBD2 (6 bases). Trimming took 9 bases from V and 3 from J, leaving 15 bases between them. CDR1 and CDR2 (germline): MNHNS, SASEGT. This CDR3 spans 13 amino acids. The CDR3 sequence: CASTSGYVYEQYF. Written as DNA, the CDR3 is TGTGCCAGTACGAGCGGGTATGTCTACGAGCAGTACTTC.

The rearrangement links TRBV6-1 to TRBJ1-4; possible D gene TRBD1, 5 bases. Germline V lookup: CDR1 MNHNS, CDR2 SASEGT. The ends were cut back, 7 bases at V and 7 bases at J, with 10 bases in the middle. The CDR3 is 12 amino acids. CDR3 amino acids: CASKGDPEKLFF. The CDR3 region has the DNA TGTGCCAGCAAAGGGGACCCTGAAAAACTGTTTTTT.

The V call is TRBV14, the J call TRBJ1-5; 10 bases agree with TRBD1. In germline, CDR1 is SGHDN, CDR2 FVKESK. Trimming removed 4 bases from V and 1 base from J; junction bases left unmatched: 16. The CDR3 is made up of 20 amino acids. This chain's CDR3 is CASSRDIGGTGVSSNQPQHF. The CDR3 DNA sequence: TGTGCCAGCAGCCGAGATATAGGAGGGACAGGGGTAAGCAGCAATCAGCCCCAGCATTTT.

The chain links TRBV4-2 to TRBJ2-6; either TRBD1 or TRBD2 may supply D (6 bases each). Trimming stripped 2 bases from V and 2 bases from J, with 10 bases between. The CDR3 runs 16 residues. Germline lookup yields CDR1 LGHNA and CDR2 YNFKEQ. Here the CDR3 DNA reads TGTGCCAGCAGCCAAAGGGGGGCGGCTGGGGCCAACGTCCTGACTTTC. Translation: CASSQRGAAGANVLTF.

The CDR3 DNA is TGTGCCAGCAGCCCCGACAGGGGCTATAACACTGAAGCTTTCTTT. It yields the protein CASSPDRGYNTEAFF. The chain combines TRBV28 with TRBJ1-1, with TRBD1 identical over 8 bases. The CDR3 contains 15 residues. V shed 6 bases, J shed 2 bases, and the junction held 8 bases outside the gene matches. The V gene's germline CDR1 is MDHEN and CDR2 SYDVKM.

This clone has only one observation. The genes are TRBV7-8 and TRBJ1-5; 7 bases agree with TRBD1. The CDR3 sequence is 15 residues long. The germline V gene has CDR1 SGHVS and CDR2 FQNEAQ. J lost 4 bases, V lost 1 base, and 4 bases had no gene match. CDR3 bases: TGTGCCAGCAGCTTAGTAAGGGACAGTAATCAGCCCCAGCATTTT. As protein: CASSLVRDSNQPQHF.

This clone was counted a single time. The V call is TRBV6-5, the J call TRBJ2-7; 10 bases map to TRBD1. The trim removed 6 bases at V and 2 bases at J, leaving 4 bases unmatched. This CDR3 has 14 amino acids. CDR1 is MNHEY and CDR2 is SVGAGI in the germline V gene. The CDR3 protein is CASRGTGVTYEQYF. CDR3 DNA: TGTGCCAGCAGGGGGACAGGGGTAACCTACGAGCAGTACTTC.